This TCR beta chain was observed in a study of control samples from healthy donors and cancer patients (dated by TCRdb to the early 2020s). As encoded in the germline V gene (reference sequence), CDR1 is LNHNV while CDR2 is YYDKDF. CDR3 length: 16 amino acids, cysteine to phenylalanine. The DNA shown is the 48-base CDR3, in frame from base 1. V lost 0 bases and J lost 10 bases, and the count of bases not matched to a germline gene is 4. Notes on this clone: The clone's antigen remains unknown. No much larger clone exists at a distance of one base, and base qualities are not known.

Libraries came from the immunoSEQ multiplex PCR assay. TCRdb limited this immuneACCESS table to in-frame rearrangements with V and J called. A share of clones is missing; checked studies link under half to unresolved V genes, and the rest is unexplained. The sample table lists tens of thousands of clones, approximately 85% of them with a count of one. The biggest ten clones account for roughly 6.3% of the sample. Here the chain combines TRBV15 and TRBJ2-1; 15 central bases correspond to TRBD2. Sequencing input: PBMCs. This TCR was recovered from a woman aged 60 to 75 with head and neck cancer. The CDR3 protein: CATSRDRGTSGREQFF. DNA sequence: TGTGCCACCAGCAGAGATCGAGGGACTAGCGGGAGGGAGCAGTTCTTC.